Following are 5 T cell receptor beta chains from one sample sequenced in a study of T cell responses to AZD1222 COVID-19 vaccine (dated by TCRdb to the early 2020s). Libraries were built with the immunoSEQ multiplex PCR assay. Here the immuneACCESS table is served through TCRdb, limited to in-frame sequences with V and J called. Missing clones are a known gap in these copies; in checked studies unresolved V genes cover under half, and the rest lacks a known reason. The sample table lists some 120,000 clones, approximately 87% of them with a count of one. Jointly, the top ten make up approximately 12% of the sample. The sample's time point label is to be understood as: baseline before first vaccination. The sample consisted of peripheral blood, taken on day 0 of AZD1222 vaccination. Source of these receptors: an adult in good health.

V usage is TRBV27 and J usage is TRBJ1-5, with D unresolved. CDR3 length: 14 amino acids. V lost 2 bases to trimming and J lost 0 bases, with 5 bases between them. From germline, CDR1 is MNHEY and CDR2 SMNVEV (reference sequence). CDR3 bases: TGTGCCAGCAGTTTAGACGGTAGCAATCAGCCCCAGCATTTT. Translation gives CASSLDGSNQPQHF.

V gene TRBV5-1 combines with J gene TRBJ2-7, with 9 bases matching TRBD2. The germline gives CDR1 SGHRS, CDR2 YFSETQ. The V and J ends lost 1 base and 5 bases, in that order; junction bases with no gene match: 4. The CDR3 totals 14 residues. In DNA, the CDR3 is TGCGCCAGCAGCTTGACAGCGGGAGGTAACGAGCAGTACTTC. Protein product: CASSLTAGGNEQYF.

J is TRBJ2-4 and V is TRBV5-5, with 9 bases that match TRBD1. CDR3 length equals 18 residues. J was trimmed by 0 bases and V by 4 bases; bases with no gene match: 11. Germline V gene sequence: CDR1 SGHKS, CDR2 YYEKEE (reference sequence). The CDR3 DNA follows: TGTGCCAGCAGCATTCTGTTTAGGGACAGGGTAGCCAAAAACATTCAGTACTTC. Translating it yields CASSILFRDRVAKNIQYF.

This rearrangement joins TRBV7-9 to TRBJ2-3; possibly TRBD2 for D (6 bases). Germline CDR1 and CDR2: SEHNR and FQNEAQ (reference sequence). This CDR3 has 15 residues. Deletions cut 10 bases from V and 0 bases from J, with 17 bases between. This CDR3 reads CATQRAGLSTDTQYF. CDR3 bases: TGTGCCACCCAAAGGGCGGGACTTAGCACAGATACGCAGTATTTT.

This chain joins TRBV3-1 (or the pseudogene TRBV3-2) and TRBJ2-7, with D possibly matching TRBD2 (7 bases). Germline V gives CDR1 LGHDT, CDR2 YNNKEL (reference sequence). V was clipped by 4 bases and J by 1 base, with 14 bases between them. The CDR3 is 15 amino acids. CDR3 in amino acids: CASSLGRGSSYEQYF. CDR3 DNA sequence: TGTGCCAGCAGCCTGGGGAGGGGGTCATCCTACGAGCAGTACTTC.